Shown below are 8 T cell receptor beta chains from a single sample sequenced in a study of blood T cell repertoires in COVID-19. Measured with immunoSEQ multiplex PCR; TCRdb has only the in-frame clones, and not every one. The data show around 300,000 clones, around nine tenths seen once. The sample consisted of PBMCs or T cells enriched from blood (not recorded which). The source of these receptors is a woman aged 35 to 49 who had recovered from COVID-19.

This rearrangement joins TRBV14 to TRBJ2-6; 7 nucleotides agree with TRBD2. Germline CDR1 is SGHDN and CDR2 is FVKESK. This CDR3 is built from 17 residues. The ends lost 4 bases at V and 4 bases at J; junction bases unmatched: 10. The DNA for the CDR3 is TGTGCCAGCAGCCCCTTCGGGAGGCCCTCCGGGGCCAACGTCCTGACTTTC. It yields the protein CASSPFGRPSGANVLTF.

In its sample, this clone was seen a few times. The chain uses TRBV18 and TRBJ1-6; no reliable D call. This CDR3 has 14 residues. CDR1 is KGHSH and CDR2 is LQKENI in the germline V gene. Trimming took 4 bases from V and 10 from J, leaving 14 bases between them. As DNA, the CDR3 is TGTGCCAGCTCACTGACGACGGGAATCTCACCCCTCCACTTT. It encodes CASSLTTGISPLHF.

This clone was picked up a small number of times. The V call is TRBV7-3, the J call TRBJ2-1; 7 bases map to TRBD1. V shed 6 bases, J shed 9 bases, and the junction held 14 bases outside the gene matches. CDR1 is SGHTA and CDR2 is FQGTGA in the germline V gene. The CDR3 consists of 15 residues. CDR3 nucleotide sequence: TGTGCCAGCAGAATGACAGGGATGGGCCGGGGTGAGCAGTTCTTC. As protein: CASRMTGMGRGEQFF.

As to this clone: Its ends do not fully match the called genes, so a read error is possible. The gene calls are TRBV18 and TRBJ2-2, with TRBD2 matching 11 bases. The germline CDR1 and CDR2 sequences are KGHSH and LQKENI. This CDR3 is 15 amino acids long. DNA for the CDR3: TGTGCCAGCTCACTGGGACTAGCGGACACCGGGGAGCTATTTTTT. This encodes CASSLGLADTGELFF.

The V and J genes are TRBV12-5 and TRBJ1-1; D is ambiguous. The germline CDR1 and CDR2 sequences are LGHNT and FRNRAP. V lost 3 bases, J lost 7 bases, and 9 bases lay in between. The CDR3 loop spans 12 amino acids. CDR3 residues: CASGFQASEAFF. The CDR3 DNA is TGTGCTAGTGGTTTTCAGGCCAGTGAAGCTTTCTTT.

V gene TRBV15 combines with J gene TRBJ2-2; possibly TRBD1 for D (5 bases). This CDR3 contains 16 residues. The V end lost 3 bases, the J end lost 0 bases, and 11 bases lay between the germline ends. The V gene's germline CDR1 is LNHNV and CDR2 YYDKDF (reference sequence). CDR3 sequence reads: CATSSGAAPNTGELFF. The DNA of the CDR3 is TGTGCCACCAGCAGTGGGGCAGCCCCGAACACCGGGGAGCTGTTTTTT.

About this clone itself: Other DNA sequences of this sample code for an identical CDR3. The V gene is TRBV4-1, the J gene TRBJ1-2, with TRBD1 as a possible D gene (5 bases). The germline V gene encodes CDR1 MGHRA and CDR2 YSYEKL. V lost 2 bases and J lost 2, with 9 bases in between. This CDR3 has 14 amino acids. The CDR3 region is CASSQPGQNYGYTF. In DNA form, the CDR3 reads TGCGCCAGCAGCCAACCCGGACAAAACTATGGCTACACCTTC.

CDR3 protein: CASSPYPTGYNEQFF. The CDR3 DNA sequence: TGTGCCAGCTCACCCTACCCTACAGGCTACAATGAGCAGTTCTTC. This sequence joins TRBV18 and TRBJ2-1; weak D call: TRBD1 (5 bases). CDR3 length equals 15 residues. The V end lost 3 bases, the J end lost 3 bases, and 12 bases lay between the germline ends. The V gene's germline CDR1 is KGHSH and CDR2 LQKENI.